A single TCR beta chain is shown here with its context. These data originate in a study of shared clonotypes between healthy human individuals. Naive CD8 cells were CD45RO-negative, positively selected for CCR7, excluding terminally differentiated effector memory CD45RA+ cells. Measured with immunoSEQ multiplex PCR; TCRdb has only the in-frame clones, and not every one. Of under 600,000 clones in the sample, about 98% are singletons; the top ten hold 0.3%. Specimen: naive CD8+ T cells sorted from blood. This TCR came from a young man in good health.

CDR3 region: CASSADRYEQYF. The CDR3 nucleotides are TGTGCCAGCAGCGCGGACAGGTACGAGCAGTACTTC. V and J are TRBV7-9 and TRBJ2-7; TRBD1 aligns across 7 bases. J gave up 4 bases and V 5 bases, and 2 bases lay outside the gene matches. Per germline, CDR1 SEHNR and CDR2 FQNEAQ (reference sequence). The CDR3 consists of 12 residues.